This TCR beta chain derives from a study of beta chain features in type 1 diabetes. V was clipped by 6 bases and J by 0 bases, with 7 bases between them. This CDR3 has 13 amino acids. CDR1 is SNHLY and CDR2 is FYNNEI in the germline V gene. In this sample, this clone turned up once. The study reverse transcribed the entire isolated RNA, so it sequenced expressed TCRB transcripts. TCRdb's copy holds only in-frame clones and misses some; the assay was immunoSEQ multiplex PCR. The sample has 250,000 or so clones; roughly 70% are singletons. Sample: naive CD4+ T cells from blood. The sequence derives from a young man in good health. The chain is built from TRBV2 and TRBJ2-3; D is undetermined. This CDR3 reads CASRRVSTDTQYF. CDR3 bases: TGTGCCAGCAGAAGGGTGAGCACAGATACGCAGTATTTT.